The clone carrying this TCR beta chain was seen a few times. No antigen is known for it. The CDR3 spans 15 residues. Germline V CDR1 and CDR2: GTSNPN, SVGIG (reference sequence). V gave up 4 bases and J gave up 5 bases, with 21 bases separating them. This specimen comes from a study of cytomegalovirus exposure and HLA in healthy donors. Study-wide findings and caveats: In vitro checks showed that three CMV-associated chains really do target CMV antigens. Cytomegalovirus association was assigned to about 180 TCR beta chains.

Primers for the PCR totalled 60 Vbeta and 13 Jbeta. Produced via immunoSEQ multiplex PCR; TCRdb's table is partial and in-frame only. The repertoire has 120,000 or so clones, around three quarters of them found once; the top ten carry around 3.5%. Specimen: PBMCs. This clonotype was obtained from a man aged 30 to 39 in good health and CMV-seronegative. The gene calls are TRBV30 and TRBJ2-7, with a tentative D call TRBD1 (6 bases). CDR3 coding DNA: TGTGCCTGGATGGACGGACAGCCGGGGTTTAACGAGCAGTACTTC. This encodes CAWMDGQPGFNEQYF.